This TCR beta chain was captured in a study of blood T cell repertoires in COVID-19. At the level of the study: T cells, B-cell-depleted T cells, or PBMCs supplied cDNA or gDNA.

Repertoires were generated with immunoSEQ multiplex PCR, while TCRdb's copy carries only in-frame clones and drops some. There are fewer than 25,000 clones in the sample; approximately 90% occur only once, and approximately 7.5% lies in the top ten. The ends lost 3 bases at V and 9 bases at J; junction bases unmatched: 12. The CDR3 length is 17 residues. CDR1 SGHAT and CDR2 FQNNGV come from the germline V gene. This clone was seen a handful of times. The receptor comes from a woman aged 55-75 years with active COVID-19. The chain links TRBV11-2 to TRBJ1-6; 9 bases agree with TRBD1. The sample taken for sequencing was peripheral blood. The chain's CDR3 is CASSFNPYRGRVSPLHF. The CDR3 DNA reads TGTGCCAGCAGCTTTAATCCCTACAGGGGGCGGGTTTCACCCCTCCACTTT.